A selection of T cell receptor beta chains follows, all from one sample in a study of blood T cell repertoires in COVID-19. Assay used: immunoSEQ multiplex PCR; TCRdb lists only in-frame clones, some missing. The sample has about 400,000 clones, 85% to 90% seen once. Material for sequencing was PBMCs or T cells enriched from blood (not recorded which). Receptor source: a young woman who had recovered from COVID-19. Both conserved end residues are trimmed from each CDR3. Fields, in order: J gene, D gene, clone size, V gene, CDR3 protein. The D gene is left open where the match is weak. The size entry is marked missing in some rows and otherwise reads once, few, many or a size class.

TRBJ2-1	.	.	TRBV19	ASSIDPGSYNEQF
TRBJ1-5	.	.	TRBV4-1	ASRGGDYQPQH
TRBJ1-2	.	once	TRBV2	ASMGRNYGYT
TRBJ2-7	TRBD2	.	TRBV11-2	ASSLVGTSSYEQY
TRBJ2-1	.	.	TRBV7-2	ASNIADWGGGEQF
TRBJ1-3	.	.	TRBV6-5	ATSPKTRGNTIY
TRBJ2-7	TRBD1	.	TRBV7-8	ASSPGQGGHYEQY
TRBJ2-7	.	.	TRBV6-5	ASSVQFAYEQY
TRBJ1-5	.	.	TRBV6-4	ASSESENQPQH
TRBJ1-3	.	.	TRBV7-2	ASTLKGGGSGNTIY
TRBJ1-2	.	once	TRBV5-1	ASTPSGQSYGYT
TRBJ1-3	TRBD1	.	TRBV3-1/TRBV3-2	ASSQYRGHSGNTIY
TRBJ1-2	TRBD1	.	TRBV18	ASSRLPGQVIGYT
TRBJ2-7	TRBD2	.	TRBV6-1	ASSEYRLAGTFYEQY